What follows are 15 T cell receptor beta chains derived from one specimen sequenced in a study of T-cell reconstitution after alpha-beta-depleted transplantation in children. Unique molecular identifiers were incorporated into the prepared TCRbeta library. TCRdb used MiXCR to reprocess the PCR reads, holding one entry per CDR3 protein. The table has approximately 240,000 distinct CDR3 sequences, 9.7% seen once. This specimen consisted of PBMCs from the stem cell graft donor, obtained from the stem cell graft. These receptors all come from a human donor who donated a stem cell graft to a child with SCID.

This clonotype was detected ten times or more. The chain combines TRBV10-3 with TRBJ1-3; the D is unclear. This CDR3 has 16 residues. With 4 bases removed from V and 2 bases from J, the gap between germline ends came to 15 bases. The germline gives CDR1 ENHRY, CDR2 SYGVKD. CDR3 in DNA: TGTGCCATCAGTGCCTCGACGGCCAACCCTGGAAACACCATATATTTT. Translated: CAISASTANPGNTIYF.

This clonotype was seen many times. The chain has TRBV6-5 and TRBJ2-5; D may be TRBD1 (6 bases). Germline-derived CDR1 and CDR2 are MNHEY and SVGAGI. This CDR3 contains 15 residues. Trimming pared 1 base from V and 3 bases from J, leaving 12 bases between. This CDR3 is CASSYYGRGKETQYF. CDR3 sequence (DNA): TGTGCCAGCAGTTACTACGGTAGGGGGAAAGAGACCCAGTACTTC.

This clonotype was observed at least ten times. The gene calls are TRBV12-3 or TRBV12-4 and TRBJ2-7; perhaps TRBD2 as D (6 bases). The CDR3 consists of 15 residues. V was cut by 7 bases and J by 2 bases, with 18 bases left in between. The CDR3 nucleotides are TGTGCCAGCACCGTGGGGGGACGTCAGCCCTACGAGCAGTACTTC. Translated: CASTVGGRQPYEQYF.

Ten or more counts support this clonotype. The CDR3 loop reads CSARAHRGGVGEAFF. Here the CDR3 DNA reads TGCAGTGCTAGGGCCCATCGGGGGGGGGTTGGTGAAGCTTTCTTT. The chain is built from TRBV20-1 and TRBJ1-1, with D possibly being TRBD1 (5 bases). The CDR3 extends over 15 amino acids. V was clipped by 3 bases and J by 7 bases, with 21 bases between them. Germline lookup yields CDR1 DFQATT and CDR2 SNEGSKA (reference sequence).

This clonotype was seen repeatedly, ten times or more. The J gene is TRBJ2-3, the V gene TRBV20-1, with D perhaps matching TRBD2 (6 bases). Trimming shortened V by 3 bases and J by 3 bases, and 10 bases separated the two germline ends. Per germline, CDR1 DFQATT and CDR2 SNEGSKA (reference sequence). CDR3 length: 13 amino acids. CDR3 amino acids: CSASFAGTDTQYF. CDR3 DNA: TGCAGTGCTAGTTTCGCGGGGACAGATACGCAGTATTTT.

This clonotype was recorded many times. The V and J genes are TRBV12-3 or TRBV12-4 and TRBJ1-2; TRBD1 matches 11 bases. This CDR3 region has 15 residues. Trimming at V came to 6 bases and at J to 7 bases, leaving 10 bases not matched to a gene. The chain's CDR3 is CASRTWTGGDLGYTF. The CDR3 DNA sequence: TGTGCCAGCAGAACCTGGACAGGGGGCGATCTTGGCTACACCTTC.

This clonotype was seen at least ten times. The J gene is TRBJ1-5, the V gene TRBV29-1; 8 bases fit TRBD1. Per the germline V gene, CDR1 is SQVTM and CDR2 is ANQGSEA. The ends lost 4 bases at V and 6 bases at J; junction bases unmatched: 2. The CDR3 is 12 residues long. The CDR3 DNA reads TGCAGCGTTGCAGGGGGCGGTCAGCCCCAGCATTTT. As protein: CSVAGGGQPQHF.

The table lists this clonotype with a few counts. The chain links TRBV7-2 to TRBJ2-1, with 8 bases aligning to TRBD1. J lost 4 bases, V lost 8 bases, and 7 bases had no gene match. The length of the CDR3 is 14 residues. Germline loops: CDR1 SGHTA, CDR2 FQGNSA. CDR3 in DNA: TGTGCCAGCTCCCCGGACAGGGAATACAATGAGCAGTTCTTC. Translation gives CASSPDREYNEQFF.

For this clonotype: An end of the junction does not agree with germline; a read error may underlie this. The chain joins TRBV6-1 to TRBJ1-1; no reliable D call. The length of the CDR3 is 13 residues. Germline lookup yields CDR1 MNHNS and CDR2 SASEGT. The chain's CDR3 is CASNEGFGTEAFF. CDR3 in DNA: TGTGCCAGCAATGAAGGATTTGGCACTGAAGCTTTCTTT.

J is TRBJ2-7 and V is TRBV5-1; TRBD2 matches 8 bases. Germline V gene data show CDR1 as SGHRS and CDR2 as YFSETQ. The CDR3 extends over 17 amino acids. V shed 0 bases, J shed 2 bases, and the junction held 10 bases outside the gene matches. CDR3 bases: TGCGCCAGCAGCTTGGTTCCCCGGGGGGGCATGGCCTACGAGCAGTACTTC. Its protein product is CASSLVPRGGMAYEQYF.

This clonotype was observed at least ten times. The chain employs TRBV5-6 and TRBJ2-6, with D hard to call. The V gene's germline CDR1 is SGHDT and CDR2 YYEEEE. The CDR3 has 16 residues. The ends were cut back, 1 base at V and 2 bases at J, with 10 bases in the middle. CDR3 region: CASSLSGSAGANVLTF. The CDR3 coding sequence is TGTGCCAGCAGCTTGTCCGGAAGCGCTGGGGCCAACGTCCTGACTTTC.

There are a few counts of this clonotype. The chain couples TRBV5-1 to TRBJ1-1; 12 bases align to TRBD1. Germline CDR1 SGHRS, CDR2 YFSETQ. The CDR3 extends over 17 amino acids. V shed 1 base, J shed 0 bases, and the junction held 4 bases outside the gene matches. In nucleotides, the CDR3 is TGCGCCAGCAGCTTGCTGGGGACAGGGGGCATGAACACTGAAGCTTTCTTT. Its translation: CASSLLGTGGMNTEAFF.

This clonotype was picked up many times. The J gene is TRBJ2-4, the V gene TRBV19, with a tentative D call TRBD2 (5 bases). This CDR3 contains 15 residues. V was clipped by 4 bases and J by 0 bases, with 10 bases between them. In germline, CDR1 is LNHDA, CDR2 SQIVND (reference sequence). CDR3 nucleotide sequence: TGTGCCAGTAGTACCGGGATACTAGCCAAAAACATTCAGTACTTC. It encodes CASSTGILAKNIQYF.

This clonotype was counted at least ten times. CDR3 sequence (DNA): TGCAGTGCTCCCCAGCCCCGGGCAAGCTCCTACAATGAGCAGTTCTTC. Residues: CSAPQPRASSYNEQFF. The V call is TRBV20-1, the J call TRBJ2-1, with no clear D. V was shortened by 5 bases and J by 0 bases, with 17 bases between the two germline ends. CDR1 and CDR2 (germline): DFQATT, SNEGSKA (reference sequence). CDR3 length: 16 residues.

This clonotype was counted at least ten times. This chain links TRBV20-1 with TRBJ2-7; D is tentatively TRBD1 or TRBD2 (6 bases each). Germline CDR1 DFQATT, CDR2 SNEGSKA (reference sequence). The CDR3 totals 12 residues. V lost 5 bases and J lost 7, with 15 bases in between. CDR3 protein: CSAPRQAGEQYF. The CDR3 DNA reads TGCAGTGCTCCGCGACAGGCGGGGGAGCAGTACTTC.